This T cell receptor (beta chain) was captured in a study of chronic HIV infection and antiretroviral therapy (dated by TCRdb to the mid-2010s). This clonotype was seen a handful of times. There is no known antigen for this receptor. Within one base of it there is no much larger clone, and no base qualities were kept. Library prep was done by 5' RACE. Sequencing took place on an Illumina MiSeq. The public reads were quality trimmed at Q25 with fastp and then assembled into clones with MiXCR by TCRdb, keeping productive beta chains. Every distinct CDR3 protein forms one entry, paired with its most common genes and DNA. The table for this sample lists about 48,000 distinct CDR3 sequences; 15% to 20% of them were counted only once. The ten largest make up approximately 2.8% of the sample. The TCR originated in an adult who had HIV and had not received antiretroviral therapy, or was an uninfected healthy control (not recorded which). The specimen sequenced was peripheral blood.

Read as DNA, the sequence is TGCGCCAGCAGGACGGACAGACCAGAGGGCATTCAGTACTTC. It is translated as CASRTDRPEGIQYF. The chain is assembled from TRBV10-2 and TRBJ2-4; TRBD1 could be the D gene, as 6 bases match. Including the terminal cysteine and phenylalanine, the CDR3 comprises 14 residues. The DNA shown is the 42-base CDR3, in frame from base 1. V is reduced by 6 bases and J by 9 bases, leaving a spacing of 18 bases between them. Per the germline V gene, WSHSY is the CDR1 and SAAADI is the CDR2.